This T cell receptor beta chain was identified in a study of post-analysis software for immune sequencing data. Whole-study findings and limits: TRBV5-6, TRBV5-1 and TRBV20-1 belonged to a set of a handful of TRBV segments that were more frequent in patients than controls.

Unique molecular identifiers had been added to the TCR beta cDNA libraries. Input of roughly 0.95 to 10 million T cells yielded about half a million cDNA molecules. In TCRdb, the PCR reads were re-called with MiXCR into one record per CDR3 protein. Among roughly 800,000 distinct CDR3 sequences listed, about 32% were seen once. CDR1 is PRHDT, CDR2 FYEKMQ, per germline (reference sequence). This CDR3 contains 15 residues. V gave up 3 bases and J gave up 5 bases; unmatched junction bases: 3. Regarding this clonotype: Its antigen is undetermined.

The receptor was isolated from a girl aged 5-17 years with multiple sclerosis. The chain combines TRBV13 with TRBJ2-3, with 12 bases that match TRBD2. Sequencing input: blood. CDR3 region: CASSFPGLAGDTQYF. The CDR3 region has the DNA TGTGCCAGCAGCTTTCCGGGACTAGCGGGAGATACGCAGTATTTT.